This paragraph covers one T cell receptor (beta chain) sequence. These data are taken from a study of cytomegalovirus exposure and HLA in healthy donors. The PCR was carried out with 60 Vbeta primers and 13 Jbeta primers. Only in-frame clones appear in the TCRdb table, and some are missing; sequencing was by immunoSEQ multiplex PCR. Of about 200,000 clones in the sample, roughly three quarters were seen once. Material for sequencing was PBMCs. This receptor was obtained from a man in his fifties in good health and CMV-seronegative.

CDR3 residues: CAWTRGTEAFF. The CDR3 bases are TGTGCCTGGACCAGGGGGACTGAAGCTTTCTTT. The gene calls are TRBV30 and TRBJ1-1, with 7 bases matching TRBD1. The CDR3 is 11 residues long. V lost 4 bases, J lost 5 bases, and 1 base stayed unmatched. Looked up from germline, CDR1 is GTSNPN and CDR2 is SVGIG (reference sequence).